This T cell receptor (beta chain) was retrieved from a study of blood T cell repertoires in COVID-19. On the study more broadly: Sources were T cells, B-cell-depleted T cells, or PBMCs; the material itself was cDNA or gDNA.

Original processing notes: Cell counts per sample came from amplifying reference gene primers. Using immunoSEQ multiplex PCR, the repertoire was profiled, and TCRdb retains in-frame clones only, with some absent. V, J and clone size were drawn from that table, and D and trimming were deduced from the DNA. The sample yields about 120,000 clones, 84% seen once. This CDR3 region has 14 residues. Germline V lookup: CDR1 SEHNR, CDR2 FQNEAQ (reference sequence). With 5 bases clipped from V and 1 base from J, the junction kept 4 bases outside the gene matches. Which cohort a participant joined came from the clinical history participants gave. Resolution of symptoms, clearance, or two negative PCRs was present in recovered Cohort 3 donors.

V usage is TRBV7-9 and J usage is TRBJ1-1; 7 positions agree with TRBD1. The TCR sequence derives from a woman aged 30 to 39 who had recovered from COVID-19. Sequenced: PBMCs or T cells enriched from blood (not recorded which). CDR3 sequence (DNA): TGTGCCAGCAGCGTGGGACAGACGAACACTGAAGCTTTCTTT. Its translation: CASSVGQTNTEAFF.